The source of this T cell receptor (beta chain) is a study of shared clonotypes between healthy human individuals. Method: immunoSEQ multiplex PCR; TCRdb's copy keeps in-frame clones and lacks some. The data contain 2,500,000 or so clones, approximately 93% of them seen just once; the ten biggest clones take up 0.36%. Comment on this clone: Its antigen is unidentified.

Broader study findings: Across four donors, naive CD4 shared 5% to 6%, naive CD8 under 4%, memory CD4 more than 2%, memory CD8 about 0.4%. Larger estimated richness was generally recorded for naive subsets relative to memory subsets. Sequencing depth was predicted to influence how clonotypes are shared among donors.

V was pared by 3 bases and J by 2 bases, with 4 bases of the junction left unmatched. CDR1 and CDR2 from the germline V gene are WSHSY and SAAADI. The CDR3 totals 15 residues. Sequencing used naive CD4+ T cells from PBMCs. Indicated subset: CD45RA+ positively selected. This sequence was found in a young man in good health. Some clones in this sample may be carry-over from other donors' samples. The chain recombines TRBV10-2 with TRBJ1-3; 7 nucleotides agree with TRBD1. The CDR3 DNA reads TGCGCCAGCAGTGACCCGACAGGGACTGGAAACACCATATATTTT. Amino acid sequence: CASSDPTGTGNTIYF.